This is a list of T cell receptor beta chains from one sample in a study of blood T cell repertoires in COVID-19. Profiling relied on immunoSEQ multiplex PCR, and the TCRdb table lists in-frame clones only, not all of them. The data hold 150,000 to 200,000 clones, with about 86% observed a single time. Material: peripheral blood. These receptors were collected from a man between 65 and 85 years old with active or convalescent COVID-19. Both conserved end residues are part of each CDR3. D genes are given only for firm matches. Expanded clones get a size class; other rows say once, few or many, or leave the size out.

DNA: TGTGCCAGCAGTAGAGGATTAACGGTGGCCGGCTACACCTTC
CDR3: CASSRGLTVAGYTF
size: .
D: .
J: TRBJ1-2
V: TRBV6-5

DNA: TGCAGCGTTAGCCCCCGGGGACAGGGAGGAGAGACCCAGTACTTC
CDR3: CSVSPRGQGGETQYF
size: .
D: TRBD1
J: TRBJ2-5
V: TRBV29-1

DNA: TGTGCCAGCAGTCTAGTGGCCACACAGGGACCCCTCCACTTT
CDR3: CASSLVATQGPLHF
size: .
D: .
J: TRBJ1-6
V: TRBV27

DNA: TGTGCCAGCAGATCCACAGGGCCGGGGGAGCAGTACTTC
CDR3: CASRSTGPGEQYF
size: .
D: .
J: TRBJ2-7
V: TRBV11-2

DNA: TGCGCCAGCAGCACCGGACAGGGCGATCAGCCCCAGCATTTT
CDR3: CASSTGQGDQPQHF
size: .
D: TRBD1
J: TRBJ1-5
V: TRBV5-1

DNA: TGCGCCAGCAGCTTGGTCTCGGGAAAGGATGAAAAACTGTTTTTT
CDR3: CASSLVSGKDEKLFF
size: .
D: .
J: TRBJ1-4
V: TRBV5-1

DNA: TGTGCCAGCTCACCAGATGCAGCAGGGTCTGGTAACACCATATATTTT
CDR3: CASSPDAAGSGNTIYF
size: .
D: .
J: TRBJ1-3
V: TRBV18

DNA: TGTGCCAGCAGTACGGGACAGGGGGGAACCGGGGAGCTGTTTTTT
CDR3: CASSTGQGGTGELFF
size: .
D: TRBD1
J: TRBJ2-2
V: TRBV6-5

DNA: TGTGCCAGCAGCGTAGGGGGCAGGGGGAACACTGAAGCTTTCTTT
CDR3: CASSVGGRGNTEAFF
size: .
D: .
J: TRBJ1-1
V: TRBV9

DNA: TGTGCCACCAGCAGGCAGGGGAGCACTGAAGCTTTCTTT
CDR3: CATSRQGSTEAFF
size: .
D: .
J: TRBJ1-1
V: TRBV15

DNA: TGTGCCAGCAGCCAAGATAGGGGTTCGGTTGGATCCTATAATTCACCCCTCCACTTT
CDR3: CASSQDRGSVGSYNSPLHF
size: .
D: .
J: TRBJ1-6
V: TRBV7-2

DNA: TGTGCCAGTACCAACCTGGGACAACAATATGGCTACACCTTC
CDR3: CASTNLGQQYGYTF
size: .
D: .
J: TRBJ1-2
V: TRBV19

DNA: TGTGCTAGTGCCACCGGGAGGGTCAGGAACACTGAAGCTTTCTTT
CDR3: CASATGRVRNTEAFF
size: .
D: .
J: TRBJ1-1
V: TRBV12-5

DNA: TGTGCCAGCAGCTTAGCCGTAGCGGGGAGGGATACGCAGTATTTT
CDR3: CASSLAVAGRDTQYF
size: once
D: TRBD2
J: TRBJ2-3
V: TRBV7-2

DNA: TGCGCCAGCAGCTTGACCGGAGGACAGGGGATGGGAAACACCATATATTTT
CDR3: CASSLTGGQGMGNTIYF
size: .
D: TRBD1
J: TRBJ1-3
V: TRBV5-1

DNA: TGTGCCAGCAGTTCCGGACAGGGGGATGAAAAACTGTTTTTT
CDR3: CASSSGQGDEKLFF
size: once
D: TRBD1
J: TRBJ1-4
V: TRBV28

DNA: TGTGCCAGCAGCTCCGGACTAGCGGGGATAACAGATACGCAGTATTTT
CDR3: CASSSGLAGITDTQYF
size: few
D: TRBD2
J: TRBJ2-3
V: TRBV11-3

DNA: TGTGCCAGCATCGCCCGGACAGGGCGCTACGAGCAGTACTTC
CDR3: CASIARTGRYEQYF
size: .
D: TRBD1
J: TRBJ2-7
V: TRBV6-5

DNA: TGTGCCAGCAACGGACAGATGAACACTGAAGCTTTCTTT
CDR3: CASNGQMNTEAFF
size: .
D: .
J: TRBJ1-1
V: TRBV7-2

DNA: TGTGCCAGCAGCCACTCGGGAATCTACGAGCAGTACTTC
CDR3: CASSHSGIYEQYF
size: .
D: .
J: TRBJ2-7
V: TRBV12-3/TRBV12-4

DNA: TGTGCCAGCAGCCAAGATGCCTATCGAAGAGGGCGGTATGGCTACACCTTC
CDR3: CASSQDAYRRGRYGYTF
size: .
D: .
J: TRBJ1-2
V: TRBV3-1/TRBV3-2

DNA: TGCGCCAGCAGCCAAGCCAACCGGGACAGCTCTTTCTTT
CDR3: CASSQANRDSSFF
size: .
D: TRBD1
J: TRBJ1-1
V: TRBV4-1

DNA: TGTGCCAGCTCACCAGCCAATTCGGCGGGCCAAGAGACCCAGTACTTC
CDR3: CASSPANSAGQETQYF
size: .
D: .
J: TRBJ2-5
V: TRBV18

DNA: TGTGCCTGGACTGTGAACACTGAAGCTTTCTTT
CDR3: CAWTVNTEAFF
size: .
D: .
J: TRBJ1-1
V: TRBV30

DNA: TGTGCCAGCAGCTCCTCCCGGGACAGGGGGTCAGCAGGAAACACCATATATTTT
CDR3: CASSSSRDRGSAGNTIYF
size: .
D: .
J: TRBJ1-3
V: TRBV21-1

DNA: TGTGCCAGTAGTATAGATTGGGCCAGTAATCAGCCCCAGCATTTT
CDR3: CASSIDWASNQPQHF
size: .
D: .
J: TRBJ1-5
V: TRBV19

DNA: TGTGCCAGCAGCTTGGATTATGACAGATATAGCAATCAGCCCCAGCATTTT
CDR3: CASSLDYDRYSNQPQHF
size: few
D: .
J: TRBJ1-5
V: TRBV5-8

DNA: TGTGCCAGCAGCTTAATACCGGGCAGGACTACTAGCACAGATACGCAGTATTTT
CDR3: CASSLIPGRTTSTDTQYF
size: .
D: .
J: TRBJ2-3
V: TRBV7-3

DNA: TGTGCCAGCAGCCCCCATAGACAGTACGAGCAGTACTTC
CDR3: CASSPHRQYEQYF
size: .
D: .
J: TRBJ2-7
V: TRBV7-2

DNA: TGTGCCACCAGCAGAGATATGAACACTGAAGCTTTCTTT
CDR3: CATSRDMNTEAFF
size: .
D: .
J: TRBJ1-1
V: TRBV15

DNA: TGTGCCAGTAGTGGTACAGGACCCTTCTATGGCTACACCTTC
CDR3: CASSGTGPFYGYTF
size: .
D: .
J: TRBJ1-2
V: TRBV19

DNA: TGTGCCAGCGGACTAGCGGCATACACCGGGGAGCTGTTTTTT
CDR3: CASGLAAYTGELFF
size: .
D: TRBD2
J: TRBJ2-2
V: TRBV7-3

DNA: TGCAGCGCCCAATTAGCGGGAGGGAGGGCAGATACGCAGTATTTT
CDR3: CSAQLAGGRADTQYF
size: .
D: TRBD2
J: TRBJ2-3
V: TRBV29-1

DNA: TGTGCCTGGAGTTTCTGGACAGGGGGTTCACCCCTCCACTTT
CDR3: CAWSFWTGGSPLHF
size: few
D: TRBD1
J: TRBJ1-6
V: TRBV30

DNA: TGTGCCAGCTCACCACCGGGACTAGCGGAGGGGGATACGCAGTATTTT
CDR3: CASSPPGLAEGDTQYF
size: .
D: TRBD2
J: TRBJ2-3
V: TRBV18

DNA: TGTGCCAGCAGCGTAGTGGGACAGGGGGACGAGCAGTACTTC
CDR3: CASSVVGQGDEQYF
size: .
D: TRBD1
J: TRBJ2-7
V: TRBV9

DNA: TGTGCCAGTACCTTAGGGGGAGCCAGATATGGTGGTGAGCAGTTCTTC
CDR3: CASTLGGARYGGEQFF
size: .
D: .
J: TRBJ2-1
V: TRBV19

DNA: TGTGCCAGCAGAAGAGGGACAGTCTCGTGGGGGGAACCCCAGCATTTT
CDR3: CASRRGTVSWGEPQHF
size: .
D: TRBD1
J: TRBJ1-5
V: TRBV28

DNA: TGCGCCAGCAGCTTGGACAGGGCCAACACCGGGGAGCTGTTTTTT
CDR3: CASSLDRANTGELFF
size: .
D: .
J: TRBJ2-2
V: TRBV5-1

DNA: TGTGCCAGCAGTTCGCCCGGGACGGGGGGCTACGAGCAGTACTTC
CDR3: CASSSPGTGGYEQYF
size: .
D: TRBD2
J: TRBJ2-7
V: TRBV6-2/TRBV6-3

DNA: TGTGCCAGCAGCCCCCGGGACAGGTCCGGGGAGCTGTTTTTT
CDR3: CASSPRDRSGELFF
size: .
D: TRBD1
J: TRBJ2-2
V: TRBV7-2

DNA: TGTGCCAGCAGTTTGTGGCGGATGAACACTGAAGCTTTCTTT
CDR3: CASSLWRMNTEAFF
size: .
D: .
J: TRBJ1-1
V: TRBV27

DNA: TGTGCCAGCAGCCAGCCAGACTATGGCTACACCTTC
CDR3: CASSQPDYGYTF
size: .
D: .
J: TRBJ1-2
V: TRBV3-1/TRBV3-2

DNA: TGTGCCACCGAATCCGGGACACCAAGGAATGAGCAGTTCTTC
CDR3: CATESGTPRNEQFF
size: once
D: .
J: TRBJ2-1
V: TRBV15

DNA: TGTGCCAGCAGCGCTAGACAGGCGGCAACAGATACGCAGTATTTT
CDR3: CASSARQAATDTQYF
size: .
D: .
J: TRBJ2-3
V: TRBV9

DNA: TGTGCCAGCAGTGACGCCCGACGGGAGCTGTCCTACGAGCAGTACTTC
CDR3: CASSDARRELSYEQYF
size: .
D: .
J: TRBJ2-7
V: TRBV2

DNA: TGTGCCAGCCACGGAGGGGTCCTGTCACCCCTCCACTTT
CDR3: CASHGGVLSPLHF
size: .
D: .
J: TRBJ1-6
V: TRBV28

DNA: TGTGCCAGCAGTTACGGCGGGGGGGTGGAGGAGACTGAAGCTTTCTTT
CDR3: CASSYGGGVEETEAFF
size: many
D: .
J: TRBJ1-1
V: TRBV6-7

DNA: TGTGCCAGCAGCCCTCAGACAGGGGGATCCTACGAGCAGTACTTC
CDR3: CASSPQTGGSYEQYF
size: few
D: TRBD1
J: TRBJ2-7
V: TRBV7-2

DNA: TGTGCCACCAGTGATTCGACAGGGGGCCTGGGGACCCAGTACTTC
CDR3: CATSDSTGGLGTQYF
size: .
D: TRBD1
J: TRBJ2-5
V: TRBV24-1

DNA: TGTGCCAGCAGCTTGGATGGGCAATTCTCTGGAAACACCATATATTTT
CDR3: CASSLDGQFSGNTIYF
size: .
D: .
J: TRBJ1-3
V: TRBV5-4